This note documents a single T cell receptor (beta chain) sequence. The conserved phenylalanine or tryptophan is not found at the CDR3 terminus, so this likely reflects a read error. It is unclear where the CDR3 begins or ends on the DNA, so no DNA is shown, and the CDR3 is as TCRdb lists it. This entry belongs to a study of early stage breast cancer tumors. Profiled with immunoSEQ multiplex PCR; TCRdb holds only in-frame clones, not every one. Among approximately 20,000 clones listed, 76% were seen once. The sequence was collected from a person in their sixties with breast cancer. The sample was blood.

CDR3: CASTRGQIRM. The chain is built from TRBV11-2 and TRBJ2-7; the table assigns TRBD1, which was not confirmed against the DNA. A total of 10 residues make up the CDR3, ends included. CDR1 and CDR2 from the germline V gene are SGHAT and FQNNGV.